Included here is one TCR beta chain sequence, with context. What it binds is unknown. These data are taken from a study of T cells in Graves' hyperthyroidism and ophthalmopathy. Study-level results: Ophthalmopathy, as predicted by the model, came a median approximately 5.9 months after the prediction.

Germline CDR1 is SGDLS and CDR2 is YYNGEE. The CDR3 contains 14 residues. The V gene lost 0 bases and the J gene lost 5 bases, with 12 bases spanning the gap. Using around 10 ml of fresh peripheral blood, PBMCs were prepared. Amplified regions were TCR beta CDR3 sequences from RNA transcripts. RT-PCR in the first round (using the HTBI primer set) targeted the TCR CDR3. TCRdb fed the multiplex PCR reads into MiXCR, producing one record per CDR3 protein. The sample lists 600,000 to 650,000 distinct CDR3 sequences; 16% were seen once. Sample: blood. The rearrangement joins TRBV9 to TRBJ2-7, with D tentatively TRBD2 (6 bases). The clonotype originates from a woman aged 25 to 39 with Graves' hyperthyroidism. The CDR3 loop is CASSVVGTGDEQYF. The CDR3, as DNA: TGTGCCAGCAGCGTAGTGGGGACGGGGGACGAGCAGTACTTC.